This passage covers 32 T cell receptor beta chains from one sample sequenced in a study of blood T cell repertoires in COVID-19 (TCRdb year 2020). Libraries were constructed by the immunoSEQ multiplex PCR assay. Imported from immuneACCESS, the table was reduced by TCRdb to in-frame sequences with V and J called. These copies leave out some clones; in studies compared against another copy, an unresolved V gene accounts for under half, and the cause of the remainder is not known. In all, the sample holds over 200,000 clones, and over 80% of those were seen once. The ten largest clones capture under 3.5% of the sample. Input material: peripheral blood. The receptors stem from a man aged 25-40 years with COVID-19, enrolled during active disease.

J is TRBJ2-5 and V is TRBV15, with D possibly matching TRBD1 (6 bases). The CDR3 totals 16 residues. Trimming shortened V by 0 bases and J by 2 bases, and 13 bases separated the two germline ends. Germline V gives CDR1 LNHNV, CDR2 YYDKDF (reference sequence). The CDR3 sequence is CATSRDGGLGQETQYF. CDR3 DNA: TGTGCCACCAGCAGAGATGGGGGCTTGGGACAAGAGACCCAGTACTTC.

CDR3 residues: CASSQESWGQGSNEQYF. The CDR3 region has the DNA TGTGCCAGCAGCCAAGAAAGCTGGGGACAGGGGTCCAACGAGCAGTACTTC. This rearrangement joins TRBV3-1 (or the pseudogene TRBV3-2) to TRBJ2-7; 10 bases line up with TRBD1. Germline V lookup: CDR1 LGHDT, CDR2 YNNKEL (reference sequence). The CDR3 contains 17 residues. Trimming took 0 bases from V and 5 from J; bases not matched to a gene: 10.

This chain joins TRBV12-3 or TRBV12-4 and TRBJ2-2, with a weak D call TRBD1 (5 bases). V lost 4 bases and J 8 bases, leaving 11 bases between the germline ends. There are 13 residues in the CDR3. The CDR3 bases are TGTGCCAGCAGTTCCCCCAGGGTAGGGGAGCTGTTTTTT. It yields the protein CASSSPRVGELFF.

Here the CDR3 reads CASSLTGGRNTEAFF. CDR3 in DNA: TGTGCCAGCAGCTTAACAGGGGGCCGGAACACTGAAGCTTTCTTT. V usage is TRBV7-3 and J usage is TRBJ1-1, with TRBD1 matching over 7 bases. The germline gives CDR1 SGHTA, CDR2 FQGTGA. The CDR3 runs 15 residues. The J segment lost 1 base and the V segment lost 0 bases, leaving 2 bases of the junction unmatched.

The J gene is TRBJ1-1, the V gene TRBV4-3; 7 nucleotides line up with TRBD1. Germline V gives CDR1 LGHNA, CDR2 YSLEER. J lost 4 bases, V lost 4 bases, and 3 bases had no gene match. This CDR3 region has 13 residues. The CDR3 bases are TGCGCCAGCAGCCCCCGACAGGGCACTGAAGCTTTCTTT. This codes for CASSPRQGTEAFF.

This chain connects TRBV15 to TRBJ2-3; TRBD2 aligns across 11 bases. Germline lookup yields CDR1 LNHNV and CDR2 YYDKDF (reference sequence). CDR3 size: 19 residues. Trimming removed 0 bases from V and 3 bases from J; junction bases left unmatched: 11. CDR3 bases: TGTGCCACCAGCAGAGATCTCTTTCTAATAGCGGGAGGGACAGATACGCAGTATTTT. Its protein product is CATSRDLFLIAGGTDTQYF.

The chain is built from TRBV25-1 and TRBJ2-7, with TRBD1 matching over 7 bases. Unmatched junction bases numbered 10, after V lost 4 bases and J lost 4 bases. Germline V gene data show CDR1 as MGHDK and CDR2 as SYGVNS. The CDR3 totals 15 residues. The CDR3 spells CASSGAPGQSYEQYF. In DNA form, the CDR3 reads TGTGCCAGCAGTGGAGCACCGGGACAGTCTTACGAGCAGTACTTC.

The V gene is TRBV24-1, the J gene TRBJ2-1; D is undetermined. With 6 bases removed from V and 8 bases from J, the gap between germline ends came to 10 bases. This CDR3 comprises 12 residues. Germline V gene data show CDR1 as KGHDR and CDR2 as SFDVKD. The CDR3 is CATSTRFDEQFF. The CDR3 DNA follows: TGTGCCACCAGTACGAGGTTCGATGAGCAGTTCTTC.

J is TRBJ1-4 and V is TRBV27; TRBD1 matches 9 bases. Per the germline V gene, CDR1 is MNHEY and CDR2 is SMNVEV (reference sequence). Germline trimming cut 1 base from V and 7 bases from J; bases unmatched to any gene: 13. CDR3 length: 18 residues. In DNA form, the CDR3 reads TGTGCCAGCAGTTTATACCCCCCCCCACAGGGGGCCATTGAAAAACTGTTTTTT. This sequence encodes CASSLYPPPQGAIEKLFF.

The chain joins TRBV5-5 to TRBJ2-7; 10 nucleotides line up with TRBD1. Germline loops: CDR1 SGHKS, CDR2 YYEKEE (reference sequence). The CDR3 is 12 amino acids. With 3 bases clipped from V and 6 bases from J, the junction kept 0 bases outside the gene matches. CDR3 in amino acids: CASSWTGGEQYF. The CDR3, as DNA: TGTGCCAGCAGCTGGACAGGGGGCGAGCAGTACTTC.

The chain employs TRBV10-3 and TRBJ2-3; the match to TRBD2 covers 11 bases. CDR1 ENHRY and CDR2 SYGVKD come from the germline V gene. There are 21 residues in the CDR3. J lost 3 bases, V lost 2 bases, and 19 bases had no gene match. The CDR3 is CAISESGKLRPGTSGTDTQYF. The CDR3, as DNA: TGTGCCATCAGTGAGAGCGGAAAACTCCGTCCCGGGACTAGCGGTACAGATACGCAGTATTTT.

In DNA, the CDR3 is TGCAGCTTACTAGCGGGAGGTTCCTACAATGAGCAGTTCTTC. Translating it yields CSLLAGGSYNEQFF. The genes are TRBV29-1 and TRBJ2-1, with TRBD2 identical over 12 bases. Unmatched junction bases numbered 3, after V lost 8 bases and J lost 1 base. Germline lookup yields CDR1 SQVTM and CDR2 ANQGSEA. This CDR3 contains 14 residues.

The J gene is TRBJ1-1, the V gene TRBV18; 9 bases line up with TRBD1. CDR1 KGHSH and CDR2 LQKENI come from the germline V gene. Losses at the gene ends were 3 bases for V and 0 bases for J; bases not matched to a gene: 5. CDR3 length: 16 amino acids. The CDR3 region is CASSPTGGPVNTEAFF. The CDR3 region has the DNA TGTGCCAGCTCACCCACAGGGGGCCCTGTGAACACTGAAGCTTTCTTT. The entire variable domain, with the rest obtained from reference TRBV18 and TRBJ1-1, is as follows: NAGVMQNPRHLVRRRGQEARLRCSPMKGHSHVYWYRQLPEEGLKFMVYLQKENIIDESGMPKERFSAEFPKEGPSILRIQQVVRGDSAAYFCASSPTGGPVNTEAFFGQGTRLTVV.

The chain links TRBV9 to TRBJ2-1; a possible D gene is TRBD2 (6 bases). Deletions cut 3 bases from V and 2 bases from J, with 12 bases between. This CDR3 spans 15 amino acids. CDR1 is SGDLS, CDR2 YYNGEE, per germline. The DNA for the CDR3 is TGTGCCAGCAGCGCCGCGGGGCGGGCCTACAATGAGCAGTTCTTC. Protein product: CASSAAGRAYNEQFF. The full variable domain, with the rest looked up from reference TRBV9 and TRBJ2-1, is DSGVTQTPKHLITATGQRVTLRCSPRSGDLSVYWYQQSLDQGLQFLIQYYNGEERAKGNILERFSAQQFPDLHSELNLSSLELGDSALYFCASSAAGRAYNEQFFGPGTRLTVL.

V is TRBV23-1 and J is TRBJ1-4; a possible D gene is TRBD1 (6 bases). TRBV23-1 qualifies as an ORF whose function is uncertain. With 4 bases removed from V and 0 bases from J, the gap between germline ends came to 9 bases. CDR3 size: 15 residues. The chain's CDR3 is CASSPYRATNEKLFF. CDR3 DNA: TGCGCCAGCAGTCCCTACAGGGCAACTAATGAAAAACTGTTTTTT.

The chain joins TRBV7-9 to TRBJ2-1; 9 bases align to TRBD2. The trim removed 5 bases at V and 8 bases at J, leaving 10 bases unmatched. The germline V gene encodes CDR1 SEHNR and CDR2 FQNEAQ (reference sequence). This CDR3 is built from 15 residues. The CDR3 here is CASSPVAGGPYEQFF. The CDR3 bases are TGTGCCAGCAGCCCCGTGGCGGGGGGGCCATATGAGCAGTTCTTC.

Only a few counts were recorded for this clone. The V and J genes are TRBV27 and TRBJ1-6, with D possibly being TRBD1 (5 bases). Germline V gene sequence: CDR1 MNHEY, CDR2 SMNVEV (reference sequence). This CDR3 spans 15 amino acids. V was cut by 3 bases and J by 6 bases, with 12 bases left in between. As DNA, the CDR3 is TGTGCCAGCAGTTTTGGCCCCGACAGTAATTCACCCCTCCACTTT. This codes for CASSFGPDSNSPLHF.

This sequence joins TRBV30 and TRBJ2-3, with 7 bases identical to TRBD2. CDR1 GTSNPN and CDR2 SVGIG come from the germline V gene (reference sequence). The CDR3 has 17 residues. The V gene end was trimmed by 0 bases and the J gene end by 3 bases; junction bases not matched to a gene: 12. CDR3 sequence: CAWSVRVGRTETDTQYF. As DNA, the CDR3 is TGTGCCTGGAGTGTACGGGTCGGGAGGACGGAGACAGATACGCAGTATTTT.

The chain combines TRBV3-1 (or the pseudogene TRBV3-2) with TRBJ2-3; TRBD2 agrees at 8 bases. V dropped 0 bases and J dropped 2; count of bases not matched to a gene: 7. CDR1 is LGHDT and CDR2 is YNNKEL in the germline V gene (reference sequence). The CDR3 covers 17 residues. The CDR3 is CASSQDSGGDFTDTQYF. For the CDR3, the DNA is TGTGCCAGCAGCCAAGACTCCGGGGGGGACTTCACAGATACGCAGTATTTT.

The genes are TRBV5-1 and TRBJ2-7, with TRBD1 matching 8 bases. Trimming at V came to 5 bases and at J to 3 bases, leaving 4 bases not matched to a gene. This CDR3 contains 13 residues. Germline assignment: CDR1 SGHRS and CDR2 YFSETQ. CDR3 residues: CASRAGGSYEQYF. The CDR3 DNA reads as TGCGCCAGCAGAGCAGGGGGCAGCTACGAGCAGTACTTC.

The gene calls are TRBV7-2 and TRBJ1-5; D ambiguous. CDR1 and CDR2 (germline): SGHTA, FQGNSA. The CDR3 runs to 13 residues. Trimming pared 4 bases from V and 2 bases from J, leaving 6 bases between. CDR3 loop: CASSSGRNQPQHF. DNA for the CDR3: TGTGCCAGCAGCTCCGGTCGCAATCAGCCCCAGCATTTT.

The gene calls are TRBV4-2 and TRBJ1-4; 8 bases line up with TRBD1. This CDR3 contains 17 residues. Germline values: CDR1 LGHNA, CDR2 YNFKEQ. J was trimmed by 10 bases and V by 2 bases; bases with no gene match: 15. CDR3 in DNA: TGTGCCAGCAGCCAATATCCACCCCAGGGGGCATCGGGAAAACTGTTTTTT. This sequence encodes CASSQYPPQGASGKLFF.

The CDR3 spells CATSDQFSNQPQHF. In DNA form, the CDR3 reads TGTGCCACCAGTGACCAGTTTAGCAATCAGCCCCAGCATTTT. The chain has TRBV24-1 and TRBJ1-5; no reliable D call. Trimming took off 4 bases at V and 0 bases at J, with 6 bases between the two ends. CDR3 size: 14 residues. Germline V gene sequence: CDR1 KGHDR, CDR2 SFDVKD.

The chain couples TRBV19 to TRBJ1-1; no definite D call. The V and J ends lost 3 bases and 6 bases respectively, with 8 bases between them. This CDR3 spans 12 amino acids. Germline-derived CDR1 and CDR2 are LNHDA and SQIVND (reference sequence). The chain's CDR3 is CASSIPHSEAFF. In DNA, the CDR3 is TGTGCCAGTAGTATCCCCCACTCTGAAGCTTTCTTT.

This rearrangement joins TRBV5-1 to TRBJ2-7; TRBD1 matches 11 bases. In germline, CDR1 is SGHRS, CDR2 YFSETQ. V lost 4 bases, J lost 3 bases, and 3 bases stayed unmatched. The CDR3 covers 14 residues. CDR3 residues: CASSQGTGGYEQYF. In DNA form, the CDR3 reads TGCGCCAGCAGCCAAGGGACAGGGGGCTACGAGCAGTACTTC.

The chain joins TRBV29-1 to TRBJ2-1; no definite D call. Germline V gene data show CDR1 as SQVTM and CDR2 as ANQGSEA. V lost 5 bases, J lost 0 bases, and 14 bases lay in between. The CDR3 contains 15 residues. CDR3 in amino acids: CSVRLYPSSYNEQFF. Here the CDR3 DNA reads TGCAGCGTTCGTCTTTATCCTTCCTCCTACAATGAGCAGTTCTTC.

This chain connects TRBV28 to TRBJ1-4; 7 nucleotides agree with TRBD1. Germline CDR1 MDHEN, CDR2 SYDVKM. The CDR3 contains 14 residues. J lost 8 bases, V lost 6 bases, and 9 bases had no gene match. This CDR3 is CASSLGQTQEKLFF. CDR3 coding DNA: TGTGCCAGCAGCCTGGGACAGACCCAGGAAAAACTGTTTTTT. Full variable domain (missing parts from reference TRBV28 and TRBJ1-4): DVKVTQSSRYLVKRTGEKVFLECVQDMDHENMFWYRQDPGLGLRLIYFSYDVKMKEKGDIPEGYSVSREKKERFSLILESASTNQTSMYLCASSLGQTQEKLFFGSGTQLSVL.

The chain joins TRBV14 to TRBJ2-6, with a possible D match to TRBD1 (6 bases). V was shortened by 4 bases and J by 4 bases, with 17 bases between the two germline ends. Germline V CDR1 and CDR2: SGHDN, FVKESK. The CDR3 runs 17 residues. Here the CDR3 DNA reads TGTGCCAGCAGCCGCATCGTCTCAGGGGTCGGGGCCAACGTCCTGACTTTC. This gives the protein CASSRIVSGVGANVLTF.

V gene TRBV6-6 combines with J gene TRBJ1-6, with a tentative D call TRBD1 (6 bases). V gave up 5 bases and J gave up 4 bases, with 9 bases separating them. This CDR3 spans 14 amino acids. Germline CDR1 is MNHNY and CDR2 is SVGAGI (reference sequence). CDR3 in amino acids: CASSPGQYNSPLHF. CDR3 DNA sequence: TGTGCCAGCAGTCCCGGACAGTATAATTCACCCCTCCACTTT.

The rearrangement links TRBV28 to TRBJ1-1, with TRBD1 identical over 10 bases. The J segment lost 4 bases and the V segment lost 5 bases, leaving 13 bases of the junction unmatched. Germline CDR1 MDHEN, CDR2 SYDVKM. The length of the CDR3 is 17 residues. The CDR3 nucleotides are TGTGCCAGCAGTCAGACCGACAGGGGGCGATGGGGCACTGAAGCTTTCTTT. Translated, it gives CASSQTDRGRWGTEAFF.

The chain joins TRBV6-6 to TRBJ2-7, with D tentatively TRBD1 (6 bases). The germline gives CDR1 MNHNY, CDR2 SVGAGI (reference sequence). V lost 2 bases to trimming and J lost 0 bases, with 8 bases between them. The CDR3 has 14 amino acids. The CDR3 DNA is TGTGCCAGCAGTTACGGACAGTTCTCCTACGAGCAGTACTTC. Its translation: CASSYGQFSYEQYF.

The chain employs TRBV5-4 and TRBJ1-1, with D tentatively TRBD1 (6 bases). The V end lost 5 bases, the J end lost 5 bases, and 10 bases lay between the germline ends. CDR1 and CDR2 from the germline V gene are SGHNT and YYREEE (reference sequence). The CDR3 is made up of 12 amino acids. CDR3 DNA sequence: TGTGCCAGCAGACGTAGGGGGACTGAAGCTTTCTTT. Its translation is CASRRRGTEAFF.